The sequence of this T cell receptor (beta chain) was determined in a study of blood T cell repertoires in COVID-19. V shed 3 bases and J shed 0 bases, with 8 bases lying between them. This CDR3 contains 14 residues. Per the germline V gene, CDR1 is LGHDT and CDR2 is YNNKEL (reference sequence). Original processing notes: Counts of nucleated cells, estimated from reference gene primer amplification, were obtained. Measured with immunoSEQ multiplex PCR; TCRdb has only the in-frame clones, and not every one. That table furnishes V, J and clone size, whereas the DNA furnished D and trimming. The data hold 110,000 to 150,000 clones, with around four fifths observed a single time. Study members were between roughly 18 and 100 years old and lived in around 24 US regions. Each participant's cohort was designated according to participant-reported clinical history.

The chain links TRBV3-1 (or the pseudogene TRBV3-2) to TRBJ1-1, with D perhaps matching TRBD1 (5 bases). Specimen: PBMCs or T cells enriched from blood (not recorded which). The receptor was derived from a woman aged 50 to 65 who had recovered from COVID-19. The CDR3 coding sequence is TGTGCCAGCAGCCAGTTAGGGGTGAACACTGAAGCTTTCTTT. Protein product: CASSQLGVNTEAFF.